Below, 6 T cell receptor beta chains from the same sample are listed, as sequenced in a study of Tregs in tolerant kidney transplant recipients. Some clones are missing from TCRdb's copy, which holds only in-frame ones; the method was immunoSEQ multiplex PCR. The sample has hundreds of thousands of clones; about 86% are singletons. The sample consisted of CD4+ T cells from blood. These receptors all come from a human donor in good health.

The rearrangement joins TRBV7-8 to TRBJ1-4; unclear D gene. The CDR3 is 16 residues long. Between the trimmed V and J ends, which lost 5 bases and 8 bases, there was a span of 21 bases. Germline CDR1 is SGHVS and CDR2 is FQNEAQ. This CDR3 reads CASSPFIRPEVEKLFF. In DNA form, the CDR3 reads TGTGCCAGCAGCCCGTTTATTCGGCCCGAAGTGGAAAAACTGTTTTTT.

This chain connects TRBV7-2 to TRBJ2-7, with TRBD2 matching 9 bases. In germline, CDR1 is SGHTA, CDR2 FQGNSA. This CDR3 has 15 amino acids. The trim removed 4 bases at V and 2 bases at J, leaving 6 bases unmatched. CDR3 in DNA: TGTGCCAGCAGCTCCTCTAGCGGGGATACCTACGAGCAGTACTTC. The encoded protein is CASSSSSGDTYEQYF.

The chain joins TRBV7-9 to TRBJ1-2, with TRBD1 as a possible D gene (5 bases). Trimming took 11 bases from V and 0 from J, leaving 10 bases between them. The CDR3 has 12 residues. CDR1 SEHNR and CDR2 FQNEAQ come from the germline V gene (reference sequence). In DNA, the CDR3 is TGTGCCGGAGGGGCGGCTAACTATGGCTACACCTTC. This codes for CAGGAANYGYTF. Together with reference TRBV7-9 and TRBJ1-2, the CDR3 gives the full variable domain: DTGVSQNPRHKITKRGQNVTFRCDPISEHNRLYWYRQTLGQGPEFLTYFQNEAQLEKSRLLSDRFSAERPKGSFSTLEIQRTEQGDSAMYLCAGGAANYGYTFGSGTRLTVV.

The chain links TRBV2 to TRBJ1-1; D might be TRBD1 (5 bases). V gave up 6 bases and J gave up 11 bases, with 22 bases separating them. Germline V CDR1 and CDR2: SNHLY, FYNNEI. CDR3 length: 14 residues. The CDR3 coding sequence is TGTGCCAGCAGCGGGCGGGGGGTCGCGATACTGGCTTTCTTT. The encoded protein is CASSGRGVAILAFF.

V usage is TRBV9 and J usage is TRBJ2-2; 12 bases align to TRBD2. CDR3 length: 19 amino acids. Unmatched junction bases numbered 10, after V lost 4 bases and J lost 0 bases. Germline CDR1 and CDR2: SGDLS and YYNGEE. Here the CDR3 DNA reads TGTGCCAGCAGCTCGGGGAGGACTAGCGGGACCGCGAACACCGGGGAGCTGTTTTTT. Translation gives CASSSGRTSGTANTGELFF.

The CDR3 DNA follows: TGTGCCAGCCCTAAGGGGCGCCAGGCCAATGAGCAGTTCTTC. This sequence encodes CASPKGRQANEQFF. The genes are TRBV19 and TRBJ2-1; TRBD1 might be the D (5 bases). This CDR3 has 14 amino acids. Trimming took 9 bases from V and 6 from J, leaving 18 bases between them. Germline V CDR1 and CDR2: LNHDA, SQIVND (reference sequence).